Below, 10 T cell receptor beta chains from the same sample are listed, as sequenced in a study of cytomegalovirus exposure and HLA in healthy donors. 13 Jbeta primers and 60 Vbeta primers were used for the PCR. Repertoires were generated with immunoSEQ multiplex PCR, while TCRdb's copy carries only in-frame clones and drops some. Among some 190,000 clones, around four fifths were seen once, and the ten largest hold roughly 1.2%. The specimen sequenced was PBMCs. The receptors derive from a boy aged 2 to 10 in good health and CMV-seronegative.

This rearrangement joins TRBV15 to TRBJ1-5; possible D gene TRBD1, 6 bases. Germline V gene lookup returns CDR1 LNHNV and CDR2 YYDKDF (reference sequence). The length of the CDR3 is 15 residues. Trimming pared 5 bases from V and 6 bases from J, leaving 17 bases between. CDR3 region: CATSPPDSPSQPQHF. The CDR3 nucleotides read TGTGCCACCAGCCCGCCGGACAGTCCTTCTCAGCCCCAGCATTTT.

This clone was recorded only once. This CDR3 is CASSILPPGTSRDNEQFF. CDR3 DNA sequence: TGTGCCAGTAGTATCCTTCCACCCGGGACTAGCAGGGACAATGAGCAGTTCTTC. The genes are TRBV19 and TRBJ2-1; 9 nucleotides line up with TRBD2. With 3 bases clipped from V and 5 bases from J, the junction kept 14 bases outside the gene matches. Germline-derived CDR1 and CDR2 are LNHDA and SQIVND (reference sequence). The CDR3 spans 18 residues.

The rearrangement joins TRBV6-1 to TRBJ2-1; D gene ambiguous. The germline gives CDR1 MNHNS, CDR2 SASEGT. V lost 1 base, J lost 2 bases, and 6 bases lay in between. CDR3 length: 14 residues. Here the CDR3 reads CASSEGVTYNEQFF. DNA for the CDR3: TGTGCCAGCAGTGAAGGCGTGACCTACAATGAGCAGTTCTTC.

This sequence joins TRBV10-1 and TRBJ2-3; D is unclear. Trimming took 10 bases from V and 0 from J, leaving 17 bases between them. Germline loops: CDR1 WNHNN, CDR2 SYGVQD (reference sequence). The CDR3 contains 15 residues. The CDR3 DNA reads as TGCGCCACCCTGGAGCCCTGCACTAGCACAGATACGCAGTATTTT. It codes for CATLEPCTSTDTQYF.

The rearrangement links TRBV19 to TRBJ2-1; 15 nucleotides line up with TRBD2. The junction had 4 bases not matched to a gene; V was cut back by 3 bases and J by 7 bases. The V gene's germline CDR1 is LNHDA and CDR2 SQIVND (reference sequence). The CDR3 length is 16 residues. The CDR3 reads CASSMRGLAGGNEQFF. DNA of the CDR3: TGTGCCAGTAGTATGAGAGGACTAGCGGGAGGGAATGAGCAGTTCTTC.

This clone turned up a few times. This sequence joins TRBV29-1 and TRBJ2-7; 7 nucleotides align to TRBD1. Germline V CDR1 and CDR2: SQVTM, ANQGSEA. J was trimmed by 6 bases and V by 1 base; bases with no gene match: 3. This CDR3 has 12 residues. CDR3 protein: CSVEVSGGEQYV. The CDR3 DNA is TGCAGCGTTGAAGTCTCAGGGGGCGAGCAGTACGTC.

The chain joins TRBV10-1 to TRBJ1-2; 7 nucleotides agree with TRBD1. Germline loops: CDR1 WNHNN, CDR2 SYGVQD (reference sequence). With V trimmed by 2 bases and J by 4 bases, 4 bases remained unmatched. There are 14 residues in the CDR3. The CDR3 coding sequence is TGCGCCAGCAGTGAGAGGGACAGACCCTATGGCTACACCTTC. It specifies CASSERDRPYGYTF.

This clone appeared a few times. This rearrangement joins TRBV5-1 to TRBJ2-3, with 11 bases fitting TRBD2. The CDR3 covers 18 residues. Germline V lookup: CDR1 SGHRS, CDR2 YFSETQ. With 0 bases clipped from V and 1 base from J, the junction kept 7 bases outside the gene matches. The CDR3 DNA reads TGCGCCAGCAGCTTGGAACTAGCGGGAGCGGGGGGCACAGATACGCAGTATTTT. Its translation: CASSLELAGAGGTDTQYF. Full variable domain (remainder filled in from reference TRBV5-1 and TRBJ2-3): KAGVTQTPRYLIKTRGQQVTLSCSPISGHRSVSWYQQTPGQGLQFLFEYFSETQRNKGNFPGRFSGRQFSNSRSEMNVSTLELGDSALYLCASSLELAGAGGTDTQYFGPGTRLTVL.

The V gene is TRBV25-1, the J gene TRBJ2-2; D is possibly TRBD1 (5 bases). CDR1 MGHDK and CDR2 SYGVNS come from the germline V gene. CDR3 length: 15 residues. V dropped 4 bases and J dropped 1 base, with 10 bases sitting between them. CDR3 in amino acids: CASSGPGQNTGELFF. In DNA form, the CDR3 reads TGTGCCAGCAGTGGACCCGGACAGAACACCGGGGAGCTGTTTTTT.

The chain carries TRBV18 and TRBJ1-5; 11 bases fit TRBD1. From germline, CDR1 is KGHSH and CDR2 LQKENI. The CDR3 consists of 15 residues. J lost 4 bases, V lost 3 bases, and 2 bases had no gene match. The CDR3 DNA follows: TGTGCCAGCTCACCCGGGACAGGGGGGAATCAGCCCCAGCATTTT. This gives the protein CASSPGTGGNQPQHF.